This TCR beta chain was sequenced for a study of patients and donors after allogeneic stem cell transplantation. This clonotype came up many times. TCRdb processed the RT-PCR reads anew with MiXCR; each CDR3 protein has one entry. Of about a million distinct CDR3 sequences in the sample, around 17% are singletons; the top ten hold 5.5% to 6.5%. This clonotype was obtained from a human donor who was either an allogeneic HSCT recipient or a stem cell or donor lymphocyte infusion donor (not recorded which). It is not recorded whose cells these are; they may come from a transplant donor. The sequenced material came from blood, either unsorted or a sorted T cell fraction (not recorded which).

The CDR3 DNA is TGTGCCAGCAGTGCCGGGGGGCTTGCCAAAAACATTCAGTACTTC. Protein product: CASSAGGLAKNIQYF. This chain uses TRBV12-3 or TRBV12-4 with TRBJ2-4; TRBD2 might be the D (7 bases). This CDR3 has 15 amino acids. V was trimmed by 5 bases and J by 1 base, leaving 12 bases between them.